This entry concerns a single T cell receptor (beta chain). This entry is derived from a study of cytomegalovirus exposure and HLA in healthy donors. V gave up 4 bases and J gave up 1 base, with 11 bases separating them. Germline assignment: CDR1 MNHNS and CDR2 SASEGT. This CDR3 is 16 amino acids long. The study ran its PCR with 60 Vbeta and 13 Jbeta primers. TCRdb's table, derived via immunoSEQ multiplex PCR, lists solely in-frame clones and lacks some. The sample includes tens of thousands of clones, just over 75% of them seen just once. The chain is built from TRBV6-1 and TRBJ1-6; D is undetermined. The receptor was derived from a man in his thirties or forties in good health and CMV-seronegative. Material for sequencing was PBMCs. This CDR3 reads CASSGFWQSYNSPLHF. CDR3 sequence (DNA): TGTGCCAGCAGTGGATTCTGGCAATCCTATAATTCACCCCTCCACTTT.